This TCR beta chain was recorded in a study of blood T cell repertoires in COVID-19. Those enrolled, adults aged roughly 18 to 89 years, came from 24 US areas. The V and J ends lost 4 bases and 1 base respectively, with 16 bases between them. Germline CDR1 is LGHDT and CDR2 is YNNKEL (reference sequence). There are 16 residues in the CDR3. How the authors handled the data: Amplification from reference gene primers served as the basis for estimated nucleated cell counts. Sequencing was performed with immunoSEQ multiplex PCR; in TCRdb, only in-frame clones are kept and a portion is missing. D and trimming were read from the DNA, whereas the V and J calls and clone size are those reported in that table. The profile shows 150,000 or so clones, approximately 88% of them singletons.

The origin of this receptor is a man between 65 and 80 years old who had been exposed to COVID-19. The genes are TRBV3-1 (or the pseudogene TRBV3-2) and TRBJ2-5, with TRBD2 as a possible D gene (7 bases). The sample taken for sequencing was PBMCs or T cells enriched from blood (not recorded which). CDR3 sequence reads: CASSRRGAGSQETQYF. The CDR3 DNA reads as TGTGCCAGCAGCCGACGGGGGGCGGGTTCCCAAGAGACCCAGTACTTC.